This T cell receptor (beta chain) appears in the sequencing data of a study of regulatory T cells in long-lasting Graves disease. General study points: Favored usage of TRBV28, TRBJ1-2 and TRBJ2-5 was recorded in persistent disease.

CDR3 length: 12 residues. V lost 5 bases, J lost 4 bases, and 4 bases lay in between. CDR1 KGHDR and CDR2 SFDVKD come from the germline V gene. This clonotype was counted at least ten times. What it recognizes is unknown. TCR beta libraries were built with iRepertoire HTBI primers and Arm-PCR of CDR3 regions. Each CDR3 protein gets one entry after TCRdb re-called the multiplex PCR reads with MiXCR. The table shows about 530,000 distinct CDR3 sequences, with about 16% occurring only once. Sample time point: newly diagnosed GD, antithyroid drugs for less than 3 months. Generation of the TCR library employed RNA extracted from PBMCs. This same sample was also taken into another study, of T cells in Graves' hyperthyroidism and ophthalmopathy.

This chain connects TRBV24-1 to TRBJ2-2, with no clear D. Sequencing used peripheral blood mononuclear cells (PBMCs), obtained at new diagnosis, from a patient treated with antithyroid drugs. The sequence was collected from a woman aged 40-65 years with Graves disease. CDR3 coding DNA: TGTGCCACCAGTGTAGTCACCGGGGAGCTGTTTTTT. Translating gives CATSVVTGELFF.